These 17 T cell receptor beta chains share one sample of origin, sequenced in a study of cytomegalovirus exposure and HLA in healthy donors. Researchers ran the PCR with 60 Vbeta and 13 Jbeta primers. Sequenced by immunoSEQ multiplex PCR; TCRdb stores in-frame clones only, minus some. The table lists about 120,000 clones, roughly 60% of them singletons. The specimen was PBMCs. Receptors were obtained from a man between 35 and 55 years old in good health and CMV-seropositive.

This clone was detected only a few times. Here the CDR3 DNA reads TGTGCCAGCAGCCTACCCGGAGGACTAGCGGGGGGCCGTGGCAACACCGGGGAGCTGTTTTTT. Protein sequence: CASSLPGGLAGGRGNTGELFF. The chain links TRBV21-1 to TRBJ2-2; the DNA was not used to check the table's D call, TRBD2. TRBV21-1 is reported as a pseudogene. The CDR3 spans 21 residues.

Only a few counts were recorded for this clone. The chain links TRBV7-9 to TRBJ2-7, with 7 bases fitting TRBD1. This CDR3 is 13 amino acids long. Per the germline V gene, CDR1 is SEHNR and CDR2 is FQNEAQ (reference sequence). The V segment lost 5 bases and the J segment 13 bases; nucleotides outside the gene matches: 14. Here the CDR3 DNA reads TGTGCCAGCAGCACGGACAGGCGTAGGTTCCTTTACTTC. Encoded protein: CASSTDRRRFLYF.

This rearrangement joins TRBV5-1 to TRBJ2-7, with 11 positions matching TRBD1. CDR3 length: 15 residues. Germline assignment: CDR1 SGHRS and CDR2 YFSETQ. Trimming took 0 bases from V and 4 from J; bases not matched to a gene: 3. The CDR3 reads CASSLEGQGGYEQYF. Here the CDR3 DNA reads TGCGCCAGCAGCTTGGAGGGACAGGGGGGTTACGAGCAGTACTTC.

This chain connects TRBV7-6 to TRBJ2-6, with 7 bases matching TRBD1. The CDR3 consists of 17 residues. V lost 5 bases and J lost 2; bases outside the gene matches: 9. The germline CDR1 and CDR2 sequences are SGHVS and FNYEAQ. The CDR3 spells CASSLLLQGTGANVLTF. CDR3 sequence (DNA): TGTGCCAGCAGCCTCCTATTACAGGGGACTGGGGCCAACGTCCTGACTTTC.

The V and J genes are TRBV4-2 and TRBJ1-3; 10 bases align to TRBD1. This CDR3 spans 18 amino acids. Germline trimming cut 5 bases from V and 3 bases from J; bases unmatched to any gene: 13. The germline gives CDR1 LGHNA, CDR2 YNFKEQ. CDR3 DNA: TGTGCCAGCAGCGCCACCGGGACAGGGGAATTAGGTGGAAACACCATATATTTT. Amino acids: CASSATGTGELGGNTIYF.

This clone has just a few counts. The chain carries TRBV2 and TRBJ1-2, with 10 nucleotides matching TRBD1. This CDR3 has 15 residues. The V and J ends lost 6 bases and 8 bases, in that order; junction bases with no gene match: 12. Germline CDR1 SNHLY, CDR2 FYNNEI. The CDR3 reads CASRYSRTGGRGYTF. The DNA of the CDR3 is TGTGCCAGCAGGTACTCCCGGACAGGGGGAAGGGGCTACACCTTC.

The chain uses TRBV4-2 and TRBJ1-5, with D possibly being TRBD1 (5 bases). This CDR3 contains 14 residues. V was cut by 0 bases and J by 7 bases, with 10 bases left in between. CDR1 and CDR2 (germline): LGHNA, YNFKEQ. This chain's CDR3 is CASSQEQASQPQHF. CDR3 DNA: TGTGCCAGCAGCCAAGAACAGGCCTCACAGCCCCAGCATTTT.

V is TRBV7-2 and J is TRBJ2-7; unclear D gene. This CDR3 is 14 amino acids long. The V and J ends lost 2 bases and 5 bases respectively, with 13 bases between them. Germline loops: CDR1 SGHTA, CDR2 FQGNSA. CDR3 DNA sequence: TGTGCCAGCAGCTTACGGCAGTACCTAGACGAGCAGTACTTC. Amino acid sequence: CASSLRQYLDEQYF.

The J gene is TRBJ2-5, the V gene TRBV13, with TRBD1 matching over 11 bases. The J segment lost 1 base and the V segment lost 4 bases, leaving 8 bases of the junction unmatched. This CDR3 comprises 17 residues. Germline V CDR1 and CDR2: PRHDT, FYEKMQ (reference sequence). The CDR3 loop is CASSYRTGGFVQETQYF. In DNA form, the CDR3 reads TGTGCCAGCAGCTATAGGACAGGGGGCTTCGTCCAAGAGACCCAGTACTTC.

The chain links TRBV6-5 to TRBJ1-1; D is ambiguous. Germline CDR1 is MNHEY and CDR2 is SVGAGI. The length of the CDR3 is 15 residues. Trimming left V 4 bases short and J 6 bases short, with 18 bases between. CDR3 sequence: CASSSHSGPLAEAFF. CDR3 nucleotides: TGTGCCAGCAGTTCTCACAGTGGTCCTTTGGCTGAAGCTTTCTTT.

V gene TRBV5-6 combines with J gene TRBJ1-4; 11 bases agree with TRBD1. The CDR3 extends over 15 amino acids. Losses at the gene ends were 4 bases for V and 7 bases for J; bases not matched to a gene: 6. Germline CDR1 reads SGHDT; CDR2 reads YYEEEE. The CDR3 reads CASSINGQGAEKLFF. Here the CDR3 DNA reads TGTGCCAGCAGCATCAACGGACAGGGGGCTGAAAAACTGTTTTTT.

This clone turned up a few times. The chain combines TRBV28 with TRBJ2-7; perhaps TRBD1 as D (6 bases). CDR1 MDHEN and CDR2 SYDVKM come from the germline V gene. V dropped 6 bases and J dropped 5 bases, with 14 bases sitting between them. The CDR3 is 13 residues long. The CDR3 spells CASSTRTANEQYF. For the CDR3, the DNA is TGTGCCAGCAGCACGAGGACAGCTAACGAGCAGTACTTC.

The chain joins TRBV7-9 to TRBJ2-2, with 8 bases identical to TRBD2. The trim removed 2 bases at V and 5 bases at J, leaving 4 bases unmatched. The CDR3 loop spans 15 amino acids. CDR1 SEHNR and CDR2 FQNEAQ come from the germline V gene (reference sequence). The CDR3 sequence is CASSLLAGLTGELFF. In nucleotides, the CDR3 is TGTGCCAGCAGCTTACTAGCGGGTTTGACCGGGGAGCTGTTTTTT.

This clone came up a few times. J is TRBJ2-7 and V is TRBV11-1; possible D gene TRBD1, 5 bases. This CDR3 comprises 13 residues. Germline V gene lookup returns CDR1 SGHAT and CDR2 FQDESV (reference sequence). V shed 2 bases and J shed 3 bases, with 8 bases lying between them. The CDR3 protein is CASSLRGNYEQYF. The CDR3 nucleotides read TGTGCCAGCAGCTTAAGGGGAAACTACGAGCAGTACTTC.

This chain links TRBV28 with TRBJ2-3; 13 bases fit TRBD2. The CDR3 is made up of 17 amino acids. Germline CDR1 is MDHEN and CDR2 is SYDVKM. V dropped 5 bases and J dropped 1; count of bases not matched to a gene: 6. The CDR3 nucleotides read TGTGCCAGCAGTGCCGGGACTAGCGGGGAGCGCACAGATACGCAGTATTTT. This translates into CASSAGTSGERTDTQYF.

The chain has TRBV25-1 and TRBJ1-6; D gene unclear. From germline, CDR1 is MGHDK and CDR2 SYGVNS. Trimming cost V 4 bases and J 0 bases, with 13 bases left between them. The CDR3 runs to 17 residues. DNA of the CDR3: TGTGCCAGCAGTGTAACCCTACAGAGCTCCTATAATTCACCCCTCCACTTT. Amino acids: CASSVTLQSSYNSPLHF.

This clone was seen a few times. CDR3 sequence: CASSPRTGETGNTIYF. The CDR3 bases are TGTGCCAGCTCACCGCGGACAGGGGAAACTGGAAACACCATATATTTT. The V gene is TRBV18, the J gene TRBJ1-3; TRBD1 matches 9 bases. The germline gives CDR1 KGHSH, CDR2 LQKENI. The V segment lost 3 bases and the J segment 2 bases; nucleotides outside the gene matches: 5. CDR3 length: 16 residues. Full variable domain (missing parts from reference TRBV18 and TRBJ1-3): NAGVMQNPRHLVRRRGQEARLRCSPMKGHSHVYWYRQLPEEGLKFMVYLQKENIIDESGMPKERFSAEFPKEGPSILRIQQVVRGDSAAYFCASSPRTGETGNTIYFGEGSWLTVV.